The entry that follows covers one T cell receptor beta chain sequence. Its target antigen remains unknown. The junction departs from the called germline gene at one end, perhaps through a read error. The entry originates in a study of regulatory T cells after allogeneic stem cell transplantation (dated 2018 in TCRdb). Regarding the complete study: Patients were stratified according to whether acute graft-versus-host disease had developed within 100 days after stem cell transplantation. Conventional CD4+ T cells defined as CD4+CD25+/-CD127+ were also sorted and TCR-sequenced for comparison in the study. Between patients who did and did not develop acute graft-versus-host disease, the study compared the regulatory T-cell TCR repertoire following allogeneic stem cell transplantation. CD4+CD25+CD127- regulatory T cells were obtained from patient PBMCs by means of fluorescence-activated cell sorting.

TCRdb lists the instrument as Illumina MiSeq. After the RNA was reverse transcribed with the SMARTer RACE cDNA Amplification kit, the TCR beta CDR3 region was amplified. RNA from sorted cells was extracted with the RNeasy Mini Kit. TCR beta amplicons were sequenced using Illumina paired-end sequencing. The original pipeline was this. TCR repertoire analysis used MiXCR, VDJtools and the tcR R package. The inverse Simpson index was used to measure diversity, and clones were grouped as rare, small, medium or expanded based on each clone's proportion of the repertoire. TCRdb trimmed the raw reads at Q25, called clones with MiXCR and kept productive beta chains. For every CDR3 protein sequence, its rows merge into one entry that carries the most common genes and DNA. TCRdb's processing, not the authors', yielded these V and J calls. Present in this sample are some 5,000 distinct CDR3 sequences, more than 95% of which were seen just once. The top ten constitute about 40% of the sample.

The CDR3 covers 13 residues, taking in both the cysteine and the phenylalanine. Just CDR3 DNA is preserved here, 39 bases in frame from base 1. For CDR1 and CDR2, the germline V gene lists MNHEY and SVGAGI. Summary of the overall study and its limitations: In non-GvHD patients, the top 10 regulatory T-cell clones took up a significantly larger share of the repertoire, which suggests expansion of presumably allo-specific protective clones. The regulatory T-cell TCR repertoire was less diverse and more focused in patients without graft-versus-host disease than in patients with graft-versus-host disease. No regulatory T-cell clones were found in all patients, and the number of sorted cells showed no significant correlation with the inverse Simpson index. Diversity of the conventional CD4+ T-cell repertoire was not significantly different between patients with graft-versus-host disease and patients without graft-versus-host disease. The small patient sample size meant the findings required validation in a larger cohort.

In light of the paper, this sample's time point label describes: 30 days after allogeneic hematopoietic stem cell transplantation. At 30 days after allogeneic hematopoietic stem cell transplantation, peripheral blood mononuclear cells were collected from the patients. The chain links TRBV6-5 with TRBJ2-4, with TRBD1 tentatively as D gene (5 bases match). Material: sorted CD4+ T cells from blood (whether regulatory or conventional is not recorded), obtained 30 days after allogeneic stem cell transplant. The clonotype originates from a human patient who had an allogeneic stem cell transplant, so the T cells may come from the graft donor. The DNA reads TGTGCCAGCAGTGGGTGGGGCAAAGACATGCAGTCCTTC. This translates into CASSGWGKDMQSF.